One sample yielded the 27 T cell receptor beta chains listed below, sequenced in a study of T cells in Graves' hyperthyroidism and ophthalmopathy. Template material for amplifying TCR beta CDR3 regions consisted of RNA transcripts. The study used the HTBI primer set for a first-round RT-PCR of the TCR CDR3. TCRdb analysed the multiplex PCR reads with MiXCR anew, one entry per CDR3 protein. Of 550,000 to 700,000 distinct CDR3 sequences in the sample, around 46% are singletons; the top ten hold 15% to 20%. Input material: peripheral blood or thyroid tissue (not recorded which). All receptors come from an adult woman with Graves' disease, either hyperthyroidism or ophthalmopathy (not recorded which).

At least ten counts were recorded for this clonotype. The chain's CDR3 is CASSRRTDYGYTF. CDR3 bases: TGTGCCAGCAGCCGCAGGACGGACTATGGCTACACCTTC. The chain carries TRBV7-9 and TRBJ1-2; the D is unclear. The CDR3 sequence is 13 residues long. V lost 5 bases and J 3 bases, leaving 10 bases between the germline ends. The V gene's germline CDR1 is SEHNR and CDR2 FQNEAQ (reference sequence).

This clonotype has at least ten counts. The chain recombines TRBV5-1 with TRBJ1-1; unclear D gene. V shed 1 base and J shed 2 bases, with 18 bases lying between them. Germline V lookup: CDR1 SGHRS, CDR2 YFSETQ. CDR3 length: 17 residues. The CDR3 loop is CASSLSPVGRPNTEAFF. CDR3 nucleotide sequence: TGCGCCAGCAGCTTGTCGCCCGTGGGTCGACCTAACACTGAAGCTTTCTTT.

The chain recombines TRBV14 with TRBJ1-6; no reliable D call. The CDR3 runs 14 residues. With 0 bases removed from V and 8 bases from J, the gap between germline ends came to 8 bases. Germline CDR1 SGHDN, CDR2 FVKESK. For the CDR3, the DNA is TGTGCCAGCAGCCAAGAAGGGAATTATTCACCCCTCCACTTT. The encoded protein is CASSQEGNYSPLHF.

The chain recombines TRBV19 with TRBJ1-5; D may be TRBD1 (5 bases). This CDR3 contains 15 residues. Trimming stripped 10 bases from V and 7 bases from J, with 23 bases between. CDR1 is LNHDA and CDR2 is SQIVND in the germline V gene (reference sequence). CDR3 residues: CATAGLGNSGQPQHF. CDR3 bases: TGTGCCACCGCGGGACTGGGGAATTCGGGCCAGCCCCAGCATTTT.

This clonotype has ten or more counts. This CDR3 reads CASGQGNTGELFF. The CDR3 DNA reads as TGTGCCTCGGGACAGGGGAACACCGGGGAGCTGTTTTTT. This sequence joins TRBV10-3 and TRBJ2-2; 9 positions match TRBD1. Germline lookup yields CDR1 ENHRY and CDR2 SYGVKD. V was pared by 11 bases and J by 1 base, with 2 bases of the junction left unmatched. The CDR3 has 13 residues.

The rearrangement links TRBV5-1 to TRBJ1-2, with TRBD1 matching 7 bases. V was clipped by 4 bases and J by 0 bases; unmatched bases: 6. Germline CDR1 and CDR2: SGHRS and YFSETQ. This CDR3 contains 15 residues. The CDR3 reads CASSHGTAANYGYTF. CDR3 coding DNA: TGCGCCAGCAGCCATGGGACAGCCGCTAACTATGGCTACACCTTC. The whole variable domain, remainder taken from reference TRBV5-1 and TRBJ1-2, is KAGVTQTPRYLIKTRGQQVTLSCSPISGHRSVSWYQQTPGQGLQFLFEYFSETQRNKGNFPGRFSGRQFSNSRSEMNVSTLELGDSALYLCASSHGTAANYGYTFGSGTRLTVV.

The chain joins TRBV20-1 to TRBJ1-1; the D gene is possibly TRBD1 (5 bases). CDR1 is DFQATT, CDR2 SNEGSKA, per germline (reference sequence). Trimming removed 4 bases at V and 4 bases at J, with 13 bases between. The CDR3 length is 13 residues. CDR3 nucleotide sequence: TGCAGTGCTATAGACAGCCCAGGCACTGAAGCTTTCTTT. Translating gives CSAIDSPGTEAFF.

There are many counts of this clonotype. J is TRBJ2-7 and V is TRBV28, with a possible D match to TRBD1 (6 bases). Trimming left V 5 bases short and J 7 bases short, with 12 bases between. Germline CDR1 MDHEN, CDR2 SYDVKM. This CDR3 has 12 residues. As DNA, the CDR3 is TGTGCCAGCAGTACAGGGTCAGGGGAGCAGTACTTC. Amino acid sequence: CASSTGSGEQYF. The whole variable domain, remainder taken from reference TRBV28 and TRBJ2-7, is DVKVTQSSRYLVKRTGEKVFLECVQDMDHENMFWYRQDPGLGLRLIYFSYDVKMKEKGDIPEGYSVSREKKERFSLILESASTNQTSMYLCASSTGSGEQYFGPGTRLTVT.

Ten or more counts support this clonotype. This chain uses TRBV20-1 with TRBJ2-5, with 9 bases fitting TRBD2. Losses at the gene ends were 6 bases for V and 7 bases for J; bases not matched to a gene: 12. The germline CDR1 and CDR2 sequences are DFQATT and SNEGSKA (reference sequence). This CDR3 contains 14 residues. The CDR3 loop reads CSAHPLREGVTQYF. CDR3 in DNA: TGCAGTGCCCACCCCCTGCGGGAGGGAGTGACCCAGTACTTC.

This clonotype was detected ten times or more. The rearrangement links TRBV3-1 to TRBJ1-6, with 9 nucleotides matching TRBD1. Losses at the gene ends were 1 base for V and 7 bases for J; bases not matched to a gene: 8. The CDR3 covers 17 residues. Per the germline V gene, CDR1 is LGHDT and CDR2 is YNNKEL (reference sequence). The CDR3 spells CASSQVSGTGRNSPLHF. The CDR3 DNA reads as TGTGCCAGCAGCCAAGTGAGTGGGACAGGGAGGAATTCACCCCTCCACTTT.

This clonotype was found once. The chain uses TRBV24-1 and TRBJ2-7; D possibly uses TRBD1 or TRBD2 (7 bases each). Deletions cut 4 bases from V and 3 bases from J, with 18 bases between. The CDR3 loop spans 16 amino acids. Per germline, CDR1 KGHDR and CDR2 SFDVKD. CDR3 amino acids: CATSEGAGQLIYEQYF. The CDR3 bases are TGTGCCACCAGTGAGGGAGCGGGACAGTTAATCTACGAGCAGTACTTC.

This clonotype was detected many times. The chain employs TRBV7-3 and TRBJ2-6; the D gene could be TRBD1 or TRBD2 (5 bases each). Trimming shortened V by 5 bases and J by 1 base, and 15 bases separated the two germline ends. Germline loops: CDR1 SGHTA, CDR2 FQGTGA. This CDR3 spans 17 amino acids. CDR3 bases: TGTGCCAGCAGCGGCTCTGGGGGTGAATCTGGGGCCAACGTCCTGACTTTC. Translated, it gives CASSGSGGESGANVLTF.

The J gene is TRBJ1-1, the V gene TRBV9; 7 bases line up with TRBD1. V was clipped by 4 bases and J by 1 base; unmatched bases: 4. Germline CDR1 and CDR2: SGDLS and YYNGEE. The length of the CDR3 is 14 residues. CDR3 DNA: TGTGCCAGCAGCACACGACAGGGGAACACTGAAGCTTTCTTT. Its translation is CASSTRQGNTEAFF.

A few counts support this clonotype. The gene calls are TRBV7-9 and TRBJ1-4; no clear D gene. V gave up 1 base and J gave up 1 base, with 4 bases separating them. The CDR3 is 14 residues long. From germline, CDR1 is SEHNR and CDR2 FQNEAQ (reference sequence). CDR3 loop: CASSLVGTNEKLFF. The CDR3 coding sequence is TGTGCCAGCAGCTTAGTCGGAACTAATGAAAAACTGTTTTTT.

This clonotype was counted between two and nine times. The gene calls are TRBV27 and TRBJ1-1; D remains unclear. Germline CDR1 and CDR2: MNHEY and SMNVEV (reference sequence). The CDR3 covers 15 residues. Trimming shortened V by 5 bases and J by 1 base, and 14 bases separated the two germline ends. In DNA, the CDR3 is TGTGCCAGCAGTCCCCTTGGTGAGGCGAACACTGAAGCTTTCTTT. Its translation: CASSPLGEANTEAFF.

The rearrangement links TRBV11-2 to TRBJ2-2; 7 nucleotides align to TRBD1. Germline V gives CDR1 SGHAT, CDR2 FQNNGV. The CDR3 has 18 residues. Trimming at V came to 6 bases and at J to 3 bases, leaving 16 bases not matched to a gene. CDR3 nucleotide sequence: TGTGCCAGCAGACTCTACGGGACAGTGCATGGCTACACCGGGGAGCTGTTTTTT. Encoded protein: CASRLYGTVHGYTGELFF.

By share of the sample, this clonotype is medium-sized. CDR3 sequence: CACAGVAGGGETQYF. Written as DNA, the CDR3 is TGTGCCTGCGCGGGAGTAGCGGGAGGAGGAGAGACCCAGTACTTC. This chain links TRBV7-2 with TRBJ2-5, with 10 nucleotides matching TRBD2. There are 15 residues in the CDR3. J lost 4 bases, V lost 11 bases, and 13 bases had no gene match. Germline V CDR1 and CDR2: SGHTA, FQGNSA.

This clonotype was seen many times. The V and J genes are TRBV6-5 and TRBJ1-3; D gene uncertain. V lost 10 bases and J 6 bases, leaving 19 bases between the germline ends. Per germline, CDR1 MNHEY and CDR2 SVGAGI. This CDR3 contains 14 residues. The CDR3 here is CATRVSDLSNTIYF. For the CDR3, the DNA is TGTGCCACCCGAGTCTCTGATCTCTCAAACACCATATATTTT.

This clonotype was seen repeatedly, ten times or more. The rearrangement links TRBV5-1 to TRBJ2-5, with D perhaps matching TRBD2 (5 bases). V dropped 2 bases and J dropped 2 bases, with 13 bases sitting between them. The germline gives CDR1 SGHRS, CDR2 YFSETQ. This CDR3 spans 15 amino acids. CDR3 protein: CASSFGSGEQETQYF. CDR3 nucleotides: TGCGCCAGCAGCTTCGGCAGCGGAGAACAAGAGACCCAGTACTTC.

This clonotype was seen at least ten times. This chain uses TRBV12-3 or TRBV12-4 with TRBJ2-5; no clear D. The CDR3 has 11 residues. V was shortened by 5 bases and J by 5 bases, with 6 bases between the two germline ends. The DNA for the CDR3 is TGTGCCAGCAGTATTACGGAGACCCAGTACTTC. It encodes CASSITETQYF.

The CDR3 nucleotides are TGCGCCAGCAGCTTGGGGAACGGACAGGGGTTCACCGGGGAGCTGTTTTTT. Translating gives CASSLGNGQGFTGELFF. The gene calls are TRBV5-1 and TRBJ2-2; 9 bases line up with TRBD1. The CDR3 extends over 17 amino acids. The J segment lost 4 bases and the V segment lost 0 bases, leaving 7 bases of the junction unmatched. Per the germline V gene, CDR1 is SGHRS and CDR2 is YFSETQ.

This clonotype was recorded at least ten times. The rearrangement links TRBV11-2 to TRBJ2-5; D might be TRBD1 or TRBD2, each matching 5 bases. The CDR3 contains 16 residues. Germline V gene data show CDR1 as SGHAT and CDR2 as FQNNGV. V lost 5 bases and J lost 1, with 17 bases in between. The CDR3 region is CASSPTWGKVQETQYF. The CDR3 DNA reads as TGTGCCAGCAGCCCGACCTGGGGGAAGGTCCAAGAGACCCAGTACTTC.

At least ten counts were recorded for this clonotype. This chain uses TRBV7-9 with TRBJ2-7; 8 bases are a match to TRBD2. There are 14 residues in the CDR3. Looked up from germline, CDR1 is SEHNR and CDR2 is FQNEAQ (reference sequence). Germline trimming cut 7 bases from V and 7 bases from J; bases unmatched to any gene: 12. The CDR3 reads CASTGGVPPREQYF. The CDR3, as DNA: TGTGCCAGCACCGGGGGGGTTCCACCCAGGGAGCAGTACTTC.

This clonotype has at least ten counts. The CDR3 region is CASKRDGLNQPQHF. CDR3 coding DNA: TGTGCCAGCAAGAGGGACGGACTAAATCAGCCCCAGCATTTT. The V and J genes are TRBV2 and TRBJ1-5; D possibly corresponds to TRBD1 (5 bases). CDR1 SNHLY and CDR2 FYNNEI come from the germline V gene. The CDR3 runs to 14 residues. The V and J ends lost 7 bases and 4 bases respectively, with 14 bases between them.

The genes are TRBV5-5 and TRBJ2-7; D unresolved. The V gene lost 0 bases and the J gene lost 2 bases, with 9 bases spanning the gap. There are 14 residues in the CDR3. Germline CDR1 SGHKS, CDR2 YYEKEE (reference sequence). CDR3 coding DNA: TGTGCCAGCAGCTTGGGGCCGGCTGCCTACGAGCAGTACTTC. It specifies CASSLGPAAYEQYF. The full variable domain, completed using reference TRBV5-5 and TRBJ2-7, is DAGVTQSPTHLIKTRGQQVTLRCSPISGHKSVSWYQQVLGQGPQFIFQYYEKEERGRGNFPDRFSARQFPNYSSELNVNALLLGDSALYLCASSLGPAAYEQYFGPGTRLTVT.

This clonotype has a count of ten or more. At one end the junction does not follow the germline gene, possibly because of a read error. The genes are TRBV7-7 and TRBJ2-5, with D tentatively TRBD1 (6 bases). Germline V gene sequence: CDR1 SSHAT, CDR2 FNYEAQ (reference sequence). This CDR3 comprises 15 residues. The CDR3 reads CASSLYTGIQETQYF. The CDR3 nucleotides are TGTGCTAGCAGCTTATACACAGGGATCCAAGAGACCCAGTACTTC.

The chain uses TRBV9 and TRBJ2-7; 8 nucleotides line up with TRBD2. J was trimmed by 2 bases and V by 4 bases; bases with no gene match: 8. The CDR3 has 15 amino acids. Per the germline V gene, CDR1 is SGDLS and CDR2 is YYNGEE. CDR3 DNA sequence: TGTGCCAGCAGCCAGGGGCCGGGACTAGCCTACGAGCAGTACTTC. This sequence encodes CASSQGPGLAYEQYF.